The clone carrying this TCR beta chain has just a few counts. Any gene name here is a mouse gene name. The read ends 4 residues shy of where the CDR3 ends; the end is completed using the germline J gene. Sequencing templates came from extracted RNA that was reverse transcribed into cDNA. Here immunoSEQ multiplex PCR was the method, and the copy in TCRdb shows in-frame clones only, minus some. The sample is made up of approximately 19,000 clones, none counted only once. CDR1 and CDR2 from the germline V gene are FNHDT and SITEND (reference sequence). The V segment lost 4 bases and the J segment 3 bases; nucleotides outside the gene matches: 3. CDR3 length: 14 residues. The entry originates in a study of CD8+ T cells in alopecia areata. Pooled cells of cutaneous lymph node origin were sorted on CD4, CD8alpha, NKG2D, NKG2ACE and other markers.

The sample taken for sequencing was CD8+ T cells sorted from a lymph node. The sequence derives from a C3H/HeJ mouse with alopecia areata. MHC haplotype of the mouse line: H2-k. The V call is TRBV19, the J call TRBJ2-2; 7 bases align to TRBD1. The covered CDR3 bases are TGTGCCAGCAGTTGGGACAGCGACACCGGG. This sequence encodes CASSWDSDTG. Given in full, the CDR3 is CASSWDSDTGQLYF.